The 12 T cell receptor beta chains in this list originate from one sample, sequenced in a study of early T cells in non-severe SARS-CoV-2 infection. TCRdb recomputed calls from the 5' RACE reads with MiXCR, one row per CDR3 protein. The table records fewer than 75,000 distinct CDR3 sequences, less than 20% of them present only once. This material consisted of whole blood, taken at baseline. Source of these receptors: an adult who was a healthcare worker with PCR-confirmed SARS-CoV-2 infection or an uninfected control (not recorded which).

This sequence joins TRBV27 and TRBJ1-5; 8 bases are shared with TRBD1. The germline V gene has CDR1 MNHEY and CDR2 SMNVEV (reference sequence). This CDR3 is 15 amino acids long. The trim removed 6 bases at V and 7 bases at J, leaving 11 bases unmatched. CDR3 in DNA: TGTGCCAGCAGCTCTCTTCAGGGGGCTAGACAGCCCCAGCATTTT. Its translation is CASSSLQGARQPQHF.

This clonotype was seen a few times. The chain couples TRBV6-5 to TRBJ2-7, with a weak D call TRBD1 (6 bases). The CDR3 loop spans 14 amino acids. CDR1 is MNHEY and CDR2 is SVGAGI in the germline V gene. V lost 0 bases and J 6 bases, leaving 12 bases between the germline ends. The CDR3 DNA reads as TGTGCCAGCAGTTACTCGAGGGGGTTGGGCGAGCAGTACTTC. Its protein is CASSYSRGLGEQYF.

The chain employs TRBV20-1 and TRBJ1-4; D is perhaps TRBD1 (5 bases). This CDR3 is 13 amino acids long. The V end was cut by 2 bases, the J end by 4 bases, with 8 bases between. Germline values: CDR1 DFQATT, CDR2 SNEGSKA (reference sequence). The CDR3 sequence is CSARRDFNEKLFF. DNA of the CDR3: TGCAGTGCTAGAAGGGACTTTAATGAAAAACTGTTTTTT.

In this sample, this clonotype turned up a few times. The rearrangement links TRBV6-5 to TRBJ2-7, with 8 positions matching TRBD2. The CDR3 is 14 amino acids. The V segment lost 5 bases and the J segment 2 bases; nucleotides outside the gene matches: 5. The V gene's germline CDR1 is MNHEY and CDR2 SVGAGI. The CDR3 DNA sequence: TGTGCCAGCAGTATTAGCGGGGATGCCTACGAGCAGTACTTC. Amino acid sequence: CASSISGDAYEQYF.

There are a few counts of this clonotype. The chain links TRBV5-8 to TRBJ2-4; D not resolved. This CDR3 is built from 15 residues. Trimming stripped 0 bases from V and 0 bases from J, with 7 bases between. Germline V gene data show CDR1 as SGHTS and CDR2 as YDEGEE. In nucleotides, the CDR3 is TGTGCCAGCAGCTTGGGGGTACTAGCCAAAAACATTCAGTACTTC. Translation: CASSLGVLAKNIQYF.

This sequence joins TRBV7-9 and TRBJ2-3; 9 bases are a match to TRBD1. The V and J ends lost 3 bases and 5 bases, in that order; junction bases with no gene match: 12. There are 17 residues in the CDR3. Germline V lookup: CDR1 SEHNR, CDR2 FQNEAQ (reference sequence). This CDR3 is CASSFYGQGLLGDTQYF. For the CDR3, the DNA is TGTGCCAGCAGCTTTTACGGACAGGGGCTTTTGGGAGATACGCAGTATTTT.

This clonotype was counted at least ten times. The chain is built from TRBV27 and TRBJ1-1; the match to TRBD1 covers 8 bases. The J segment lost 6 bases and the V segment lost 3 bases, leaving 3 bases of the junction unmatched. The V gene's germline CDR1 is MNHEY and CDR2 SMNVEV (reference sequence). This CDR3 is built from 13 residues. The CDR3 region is CASSLYRGSEAFF. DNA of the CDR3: TGTGCCAGCAGTTTGTACAGGGGGTCTGAAGCTTTCTTT.

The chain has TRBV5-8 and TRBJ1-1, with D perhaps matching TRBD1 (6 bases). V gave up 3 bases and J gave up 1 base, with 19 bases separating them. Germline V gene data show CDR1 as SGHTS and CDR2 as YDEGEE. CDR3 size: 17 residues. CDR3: CASSSKQGRLGNTEAFF. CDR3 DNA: TGTGCCAGCAGCTCTAAACAGGGAAGATTGGGGAACACTGAAGCTTTCTTT. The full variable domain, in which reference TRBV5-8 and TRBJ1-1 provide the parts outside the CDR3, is EAGVTQSPTHLIKTRGQQATLRCSPISGHTSVYWYQQALGLGLQFLLWYDEGEERNRGNFPPRFSGRQFPNYSSELNVNALELEDSALYLCASSSKQGRLGNTEAFFGQGTRLTVV.

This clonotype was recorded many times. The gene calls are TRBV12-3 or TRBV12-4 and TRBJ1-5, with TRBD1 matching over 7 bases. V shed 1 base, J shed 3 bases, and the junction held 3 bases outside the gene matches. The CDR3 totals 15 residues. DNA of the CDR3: TGTGCCAGCAGTTTAGGACAGGGTTACAATCAGCCCCAGCATTTT. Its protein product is CASSLGQGYNQPQHF.

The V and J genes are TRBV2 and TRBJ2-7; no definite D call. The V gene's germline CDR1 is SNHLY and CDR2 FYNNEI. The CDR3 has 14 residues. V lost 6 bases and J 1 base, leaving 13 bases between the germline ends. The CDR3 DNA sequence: TGTGCCAGCAGGTTTGAGAGTTTTTCCTACGAGCAGTACTTC. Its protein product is CASRFESFSYEQYF.

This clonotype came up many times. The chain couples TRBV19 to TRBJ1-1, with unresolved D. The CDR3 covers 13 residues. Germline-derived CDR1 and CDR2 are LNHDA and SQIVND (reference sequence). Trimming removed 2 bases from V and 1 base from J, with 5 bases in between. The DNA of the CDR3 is TGTGCCAGTAGTATACTCCGGAACACTGAAGCTTTCTTT. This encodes CASSILRNTEAFF.

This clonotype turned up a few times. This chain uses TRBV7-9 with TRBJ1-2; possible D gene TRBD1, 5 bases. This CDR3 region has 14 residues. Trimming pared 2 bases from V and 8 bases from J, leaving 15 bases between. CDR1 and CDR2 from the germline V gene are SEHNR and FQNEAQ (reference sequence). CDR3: CASSLSTAGHGYTF. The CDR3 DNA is TGTGCCAGCAGCTTAAGTACGGCGGGGCACGGCTACACCTTC. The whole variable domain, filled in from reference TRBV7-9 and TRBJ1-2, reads DTGVSQNPRHKITKRGQNVTFRCDPISEHNRLYWYRQTLGQGPEFLTYFQNEAQLEKSRLLSDRFSAERPKGSFSTLEIQRTEQGDSAMYLCASSLSTAGHGYTFGSGTRLTVV.